This entry is about one T cell receptor (beta chain). Its cognate antigen is unknown. The cDNA of both the TCRalpha and TCRbeta chains was subjected to two nested PCRs of approximately 16 and 10 cycles. TCRdb reanalyzed the 5' RACE reads and collapses them to one entry per CDR3 protein, without DNA. This listing includes about 440,000 distinct CDR3 sequences. The data belong to a study of monozygotic twins with inflammatory bowel disease. Study findings and constraints: Evidence did not back any single strong signal or clonotype linked to IBD. There were differing immunosuppressive treatments, which may have added variability to patient repertoires.

The CDR3 has 14 amino acids. CDR1 and CDR2 from the germline V gene are SGHKS and YYEKEE (reference sequence). Sequenced material: blood. The V gene is TRBV5-5, the J gene TRBJ2-7; TCRdb's D gene call, TRBD2, goes unchecked for lack of DNA. This receptor was obtained from a human donor with ulcerative colitis or Crohn's disease, or a healthy co-twin of an affected twin (not recorded which). CDR3 amino acids: CASSSGLPAAEQYF.